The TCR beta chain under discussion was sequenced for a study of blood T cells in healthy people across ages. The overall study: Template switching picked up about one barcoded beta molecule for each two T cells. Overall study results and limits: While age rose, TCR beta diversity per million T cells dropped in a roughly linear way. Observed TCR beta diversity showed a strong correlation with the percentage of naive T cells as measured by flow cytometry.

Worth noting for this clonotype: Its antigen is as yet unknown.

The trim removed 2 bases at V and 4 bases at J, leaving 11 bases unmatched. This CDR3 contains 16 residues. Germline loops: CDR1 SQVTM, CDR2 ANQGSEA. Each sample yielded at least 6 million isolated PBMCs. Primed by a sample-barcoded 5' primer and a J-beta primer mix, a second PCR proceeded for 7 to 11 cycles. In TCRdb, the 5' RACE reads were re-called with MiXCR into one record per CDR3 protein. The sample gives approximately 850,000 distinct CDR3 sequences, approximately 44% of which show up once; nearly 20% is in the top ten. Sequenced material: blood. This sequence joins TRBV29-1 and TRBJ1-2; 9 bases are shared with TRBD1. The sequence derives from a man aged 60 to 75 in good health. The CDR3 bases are TGCAGCGTTGAAATCCCCTCGGACAGGGGAGTCTATGGCTACACCTTC. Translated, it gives CSVEIPSDRGVYGYTF.